This TCR beta chain was found in a study of blood T cell repertoires in COVID-19. After removal of 1 base from V and 0 bases from J, the junction contained 6 bases not matched to a gene. In germline, CDR1 is SGHRS, CDR2 YFSETQ. The CDR3 spans 18 residues. This clone was seen only once. Assay used: immunoSEQ multiplex PCR; TCRdb lists only in-frame clones, some missing. The repertoire holds 100,000 to 120,000 clones, approximately 80% seen once, with 15% to 20% in the top ten. The receptor was derived from a woman aged 55-70 years with acute or convalescent COVID-19. The J gene is TRBJ2-6, the V gene TRBV5-1; 8 nucleotides align to TRBD2. Input material: peripheral blood. This chain's CDR3 is CASSLPGLAGSGANVLTF. The CDR3 DNA is TGCGCCAGCAGCTTGCCCGGACTAGCAGGCTCTGGGGCCAACGTCCTGACTTTC.